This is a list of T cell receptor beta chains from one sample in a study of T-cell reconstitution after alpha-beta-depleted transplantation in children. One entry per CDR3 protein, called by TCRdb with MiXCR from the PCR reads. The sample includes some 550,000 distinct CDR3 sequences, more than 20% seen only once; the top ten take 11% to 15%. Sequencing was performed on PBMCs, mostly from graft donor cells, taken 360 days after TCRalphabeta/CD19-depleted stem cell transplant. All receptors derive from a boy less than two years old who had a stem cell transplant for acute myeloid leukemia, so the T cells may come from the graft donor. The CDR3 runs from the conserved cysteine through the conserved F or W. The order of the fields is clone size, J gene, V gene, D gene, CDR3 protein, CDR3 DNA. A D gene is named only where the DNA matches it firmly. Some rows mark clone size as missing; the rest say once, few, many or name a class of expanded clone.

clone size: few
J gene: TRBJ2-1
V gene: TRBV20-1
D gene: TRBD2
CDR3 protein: CSAVRLAGGNEQFF
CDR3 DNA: TGCAGTGCTGTCAGACTAGCGGGGGGGAATGAGCAGTTCTTC

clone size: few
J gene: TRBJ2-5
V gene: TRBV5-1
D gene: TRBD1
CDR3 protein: CASSLVLQGQETQYF
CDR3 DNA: TGCGCCAGCAGCTTGGTTCTACAGGGGCAAGAGACCCAGTACTTC

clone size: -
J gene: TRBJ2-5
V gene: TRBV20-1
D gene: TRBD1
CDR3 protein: CSAYFNRGGETQYF
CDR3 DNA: TGCAGTGCTTACTTCAACAGGGGCGGAGAGACCCAGTACTTC

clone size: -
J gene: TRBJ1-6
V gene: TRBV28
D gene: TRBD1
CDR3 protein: CASSLRDSYNSPLHF
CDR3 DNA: TGTGCCAGCAGTTTAAGGGACAGTTACAATTCACCCCTCCACTTT

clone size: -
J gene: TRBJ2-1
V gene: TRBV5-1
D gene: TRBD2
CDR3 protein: CASSLKVAGLYNEQFF
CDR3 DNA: TGCGCCAGCAGCTTGAAGGTAGCGGGACTTTACAATGAGCAGTTCTTC

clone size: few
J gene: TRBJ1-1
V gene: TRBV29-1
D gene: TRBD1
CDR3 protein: CSVLLQRHTGDKNTEAFF
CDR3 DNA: TGCAGCGTACTACTCCAGCGGCATACAGGGGATAAGAACACTGAAGCTTTCTTT

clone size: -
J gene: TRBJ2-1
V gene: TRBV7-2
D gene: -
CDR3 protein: CASSQTGGGGEQFF
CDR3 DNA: TGTGCCAGCAGCCAGACGGGGGGCGGGGGTGAGCAGTTCTTC

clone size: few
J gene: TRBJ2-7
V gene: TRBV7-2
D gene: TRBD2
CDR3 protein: CASSPNGGAREQYF
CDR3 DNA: TGTGCCAGCAGCCCGAACGGGGGGGCAAGAGAGCAGTACTTC

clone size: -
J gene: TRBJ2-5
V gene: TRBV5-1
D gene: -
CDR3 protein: CASSFVPGTQETQYF
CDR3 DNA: TGCGCCAGCAGCTTTGTTCCGGGAACCCAAGAGACCCAGTACTTC

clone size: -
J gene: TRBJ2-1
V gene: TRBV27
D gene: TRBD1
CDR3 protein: CASTPTGAYNEQFF
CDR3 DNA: TGTGCCAGCACTCCGACAGGGGCGTACAATGAGCAGTTCTTC

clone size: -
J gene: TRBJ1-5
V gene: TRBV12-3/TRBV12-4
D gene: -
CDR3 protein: CASSSQGRNQPQHF
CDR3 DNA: TGTGCCAGCAGTTCACAGGGAAGGAATCAGCCCCAGCATTTT

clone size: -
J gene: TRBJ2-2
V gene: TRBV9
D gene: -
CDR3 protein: CASSVRGANTGELFF
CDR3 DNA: TGTGCCAGCAGCGTACGCGGGGCCAACACCGGGGAGCTGTTTTTT

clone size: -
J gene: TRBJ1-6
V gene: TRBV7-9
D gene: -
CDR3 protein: CSSSDRSYSPLHF
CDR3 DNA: TGTTCCAGCAGTGACAGGAGTTATTCACCCCTCCACTTT

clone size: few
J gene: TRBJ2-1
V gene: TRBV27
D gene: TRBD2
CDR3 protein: CASSLGLAGGHSYNEQFF
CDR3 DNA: TGTGCCAGCAGTTTAGGTCTAGCGGGGGGGCACTCCTACAATGAGCAGTTCTTC

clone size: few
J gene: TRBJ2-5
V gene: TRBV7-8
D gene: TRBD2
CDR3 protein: CASSLADAAGGPLGETQYF
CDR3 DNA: TGTGCCAGCAGCTTAGCGGACGCAGCGGGGGGGCCATTGGGGGAGACCCAGTACTTC

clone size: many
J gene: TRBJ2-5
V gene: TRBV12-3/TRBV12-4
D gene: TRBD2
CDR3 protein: CASSHRRQGGETQYF
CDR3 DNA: TGTGCCAGCAGCCACAGGCGGCAGGGAGGGGAGACCCAGTACTTC

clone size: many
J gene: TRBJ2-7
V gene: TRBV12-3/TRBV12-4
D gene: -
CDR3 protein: CASSYGDEQYF
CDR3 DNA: TGTGCCAGCAGTTATGGGGACGAGCAGTACTTC

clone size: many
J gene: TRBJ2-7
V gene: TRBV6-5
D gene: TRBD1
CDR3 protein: CASSYSMGTGGIAYEQYF
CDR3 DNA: TGTGCCAGCAGTTACTCGATGGGGACAGGGGGCATCGCCTACGAGCAGTACTTC

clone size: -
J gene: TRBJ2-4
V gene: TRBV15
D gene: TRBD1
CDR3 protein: CATSPRTGSGKNIQYF
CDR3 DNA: TGTGCCACCAGCCCTAGGACAGGGTCAGGCAAAAACATTCAGTACTTC

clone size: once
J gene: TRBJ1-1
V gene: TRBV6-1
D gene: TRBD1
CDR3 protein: CASSVRQGTEAFF
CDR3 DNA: TGTGCCAGCAGTGTGAGACAGGGAACTGAAGCTTTCTTT